This TCR beta chain was found in a study of cytomegalovirus exposure and HLA in healthy donors. Findings and caveats of the study: Highly shared variants forming one cluster were likely a sequencing artifact. The authors later linked a missense DCLRE1C variant to TCR beta V- and J-gene trimming.

The PCR used 60 Vbeta and 13 Jbeta primers. Authors' data handling: Roughly 10 million shared chains were among around 80 million unique TCR beta chains counted in a later analysis. Generated by immunoSEQ multiplex PCR, the TCRdb table keeps only in-frame clones and is missing some. V and J calls and clone size are those listed in that table; D and trimming were worked out from the DNA. The table includes 110,000 or so clones, 74% detected once. Of note for this clone: The antigen is not known.

The CDR3 runs 16 residues. Losses at the gene ends were 0 bases for V and 0 bases for J; bases not matched to a gene: 4. Germline loops: CDR1 SEHNR, CDR2 FQNEAQ (reference sequence). This clonotype was sampled from a human donor in good health. The sample was PBMCs. This rearrangement joins TRBV7-9 to TRBJ1-1; 7 bases line up with TRBD1. CDR3 protein: CASSLAAGTVNTEAFF. The CDR3 bases are TGTGCCAGCAGCTTAGCGGCCGGGACAGTGAACACTGAAGCTTTCTTT.